These T cell receptor beta chains were read from a single sample in a study of vaccination and CD4 T cells after COVID-19. For these TCRs, the target antigens are not known. TCRdb re-called the PCR reads with MiXCR, one entry per CDR3 protein. The sample shows a few thousand distinct CDR3 sequences, around 33% of them seen only once. The specimen was CD4+ T cells from blood, cultured in vitro. The source of these receptors is a human donor who had recovered from COVID-19. The conserved cysteine and the conserved F or W are not part of the CDR3 here. The D gene is left open where the match is weak.

V	length	J	D	CDR3
TRBV30	16	TRBJ1-1	TRBD1	AWSATWKTGGANTEAF
TRBV7-2	14	TRBJ2-1	TRBD2	ASSPRTSGIHNEQF
TRBV12-5	13	TRBJ2-7	.	ASGLGGGGLGEQY
TRBV2	12	TRBJ2-3	.	ASMKGTSTDTQY
TRBV2	11	TRBJ1-2	.	ASSEVLRGRNT
TRBV12-5	12	TRBJ2-3	.	AITGGGGTDTQY
TRBV12-5	15	TRBJ1-6	TRBD1	ASGLVIGDRENSPLH
TRBV12-3/TRBV12-4	13	TRBJ1-1	.	ASSLAGEMNTEAF
TRBV11-2	16	TRBJ1-6	.	ASSLGMGTGAYNSPLH
TRBV4-1	16	TRBJ2-5	TRBD2	ASSQNSGLAGFQETQY
TRBV5-1	13	TRBJ2-2	.	ASSPGTTNTGELF
TRBV20-1	13	TRBJ1-6	.	SARTEKGYNSPLH
TRBV6-5	9	TRBJ2-5	.	ASSYAETQY
TRBV5-1	15	TRBJ2-3	.	ASSLTGTGYSTDTQY